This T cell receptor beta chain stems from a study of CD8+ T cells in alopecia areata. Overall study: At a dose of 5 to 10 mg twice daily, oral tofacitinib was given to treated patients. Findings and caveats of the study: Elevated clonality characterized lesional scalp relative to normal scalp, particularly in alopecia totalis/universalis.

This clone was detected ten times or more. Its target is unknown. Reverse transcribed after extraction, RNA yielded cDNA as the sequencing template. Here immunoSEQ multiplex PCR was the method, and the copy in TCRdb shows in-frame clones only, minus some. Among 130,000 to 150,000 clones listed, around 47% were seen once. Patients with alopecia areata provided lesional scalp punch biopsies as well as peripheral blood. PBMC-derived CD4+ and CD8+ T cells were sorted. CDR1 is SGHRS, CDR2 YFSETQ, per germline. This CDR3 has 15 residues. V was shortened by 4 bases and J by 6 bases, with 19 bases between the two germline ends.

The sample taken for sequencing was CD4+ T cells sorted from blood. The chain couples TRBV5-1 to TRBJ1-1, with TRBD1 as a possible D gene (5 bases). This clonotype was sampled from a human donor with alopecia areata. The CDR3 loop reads CASSHGYLGEAEAFF. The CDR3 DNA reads TGCGCCAGCAGCCACGGTTATTTGGGGGAAGCTGAAGCTTTCTTT.